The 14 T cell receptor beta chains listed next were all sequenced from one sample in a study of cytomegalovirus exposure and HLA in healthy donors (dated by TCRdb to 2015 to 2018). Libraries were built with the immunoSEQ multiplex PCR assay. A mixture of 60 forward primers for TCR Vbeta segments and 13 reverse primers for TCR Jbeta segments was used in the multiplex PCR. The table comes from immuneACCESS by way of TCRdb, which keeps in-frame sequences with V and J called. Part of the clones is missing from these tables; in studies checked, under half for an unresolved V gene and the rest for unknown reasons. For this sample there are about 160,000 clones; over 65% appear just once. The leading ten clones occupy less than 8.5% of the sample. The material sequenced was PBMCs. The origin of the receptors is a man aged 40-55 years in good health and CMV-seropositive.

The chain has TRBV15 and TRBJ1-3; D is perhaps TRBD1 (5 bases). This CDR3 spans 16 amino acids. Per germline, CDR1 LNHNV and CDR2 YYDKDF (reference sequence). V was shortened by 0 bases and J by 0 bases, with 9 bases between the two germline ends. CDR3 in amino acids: CATSRDRGLSGNTIYF. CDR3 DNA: TGTGCCACCAGCAGAGATAGGGGACTCTCTGGAAACACCATATATTTT.

The CDR3 is CASSADNYEQYF. CDR3 coding DNA: TGTGCCAGCAGTGCGGACAACTACGAGCAGTACTTC. The J gene is TRBJ2-7, the V gene TRBV6-1; D may be TRBD1 (5 bases). The CDR3 runs 12 residues. The V end was cut by 4 bases, the J end by 3 bases, with 7 bases between. CDR1 is MNHNS, CDR2 SASEGT, per germline.

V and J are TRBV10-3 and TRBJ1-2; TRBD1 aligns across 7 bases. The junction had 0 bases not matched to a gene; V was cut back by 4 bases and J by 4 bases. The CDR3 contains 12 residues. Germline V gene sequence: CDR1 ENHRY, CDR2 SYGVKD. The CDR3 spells CAISGDSYGYTF. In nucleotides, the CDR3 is TGTGCCATCAGTGGGGACAGCTATGGCTACACCTTC.

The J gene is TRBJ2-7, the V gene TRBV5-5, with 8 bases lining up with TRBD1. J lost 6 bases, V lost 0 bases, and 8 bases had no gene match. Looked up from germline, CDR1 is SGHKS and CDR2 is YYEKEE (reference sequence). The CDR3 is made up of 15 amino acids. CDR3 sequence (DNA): TGTGCCAGCAGCTTGGCGGACAGGGAAAGGGGCGAGCAGTACTTC. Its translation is CASSLADRERGEQYF.

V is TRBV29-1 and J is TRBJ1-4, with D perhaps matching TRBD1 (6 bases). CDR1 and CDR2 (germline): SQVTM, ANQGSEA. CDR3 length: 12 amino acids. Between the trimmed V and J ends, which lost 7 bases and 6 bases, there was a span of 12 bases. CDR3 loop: CSARGGYEKLFF. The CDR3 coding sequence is TGCAGCGCCCGGGGGGGCTATGAAAAACTGTTTTTT.

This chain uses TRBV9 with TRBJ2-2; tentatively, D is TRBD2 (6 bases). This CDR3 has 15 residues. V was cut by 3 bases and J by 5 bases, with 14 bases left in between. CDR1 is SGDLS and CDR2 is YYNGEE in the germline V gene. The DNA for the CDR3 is TGTGCCAGCAGCGCCCCCACGGGGACTACCGGGGAGCTGTTTTTT. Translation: CASSAPTGTTGELFF.

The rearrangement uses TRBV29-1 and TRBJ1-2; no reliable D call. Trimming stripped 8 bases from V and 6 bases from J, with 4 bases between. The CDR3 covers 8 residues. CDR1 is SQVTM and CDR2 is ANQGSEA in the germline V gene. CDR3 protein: CSPDGYTF. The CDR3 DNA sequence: TGCAGCCCGGATGGCTACACCTTC.

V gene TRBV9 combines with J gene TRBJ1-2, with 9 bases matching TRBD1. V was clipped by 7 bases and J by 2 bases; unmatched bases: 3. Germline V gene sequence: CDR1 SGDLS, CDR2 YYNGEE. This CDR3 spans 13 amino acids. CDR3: CASGGQGNYGYTF. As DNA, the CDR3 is TGTGCCAGCGGCGGACAGGGGAACTATGGCTACACCTTC. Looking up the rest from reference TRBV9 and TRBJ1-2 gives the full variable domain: DSGVTQTPKHLITATGQRVTLRCSPRSGDLSVYWYQQSLDQGLQFLIQYYNGEERAKGNILERFSAQQFPDLHSELNLSSLELGDSALYFCASGGQGNYGYTFGSGTRLTVV.

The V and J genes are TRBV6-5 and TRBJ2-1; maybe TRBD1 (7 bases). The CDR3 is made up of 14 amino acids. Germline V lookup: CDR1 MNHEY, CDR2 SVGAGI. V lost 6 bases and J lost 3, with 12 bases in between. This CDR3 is CASRPGGGYNEQFF. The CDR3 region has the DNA TGTGCCAGCAGGCCAGGGGGAGGCTACAATGAGCAGTTCTTC.

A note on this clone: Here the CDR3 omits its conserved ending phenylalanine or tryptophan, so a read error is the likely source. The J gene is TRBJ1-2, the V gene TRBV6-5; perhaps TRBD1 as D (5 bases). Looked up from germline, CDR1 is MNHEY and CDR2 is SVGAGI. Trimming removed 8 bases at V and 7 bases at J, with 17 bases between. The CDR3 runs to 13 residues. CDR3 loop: CASCEPGLSGYTL. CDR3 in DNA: TGTGCCAGCTGCGAACCGGGACTCAGTGGCTACACCCTC.

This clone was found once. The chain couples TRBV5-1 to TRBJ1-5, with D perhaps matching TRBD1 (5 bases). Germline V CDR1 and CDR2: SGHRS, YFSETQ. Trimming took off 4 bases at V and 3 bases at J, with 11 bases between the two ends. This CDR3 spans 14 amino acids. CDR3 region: CASSREGINQPQHF. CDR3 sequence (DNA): TGCGCCAGCAGCCGGGAGGGGATCAATCAGCCCCAGCATTTT.

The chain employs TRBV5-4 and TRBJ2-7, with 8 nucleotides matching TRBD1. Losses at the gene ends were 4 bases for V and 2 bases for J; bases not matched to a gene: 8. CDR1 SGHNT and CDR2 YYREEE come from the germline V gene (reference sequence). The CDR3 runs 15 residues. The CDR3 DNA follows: TGTGCCAGCAGCCAAGGACAGGGAAGACCCTACGAGCAGTACTTC. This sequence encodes CASSQGQGRPYEQYF.

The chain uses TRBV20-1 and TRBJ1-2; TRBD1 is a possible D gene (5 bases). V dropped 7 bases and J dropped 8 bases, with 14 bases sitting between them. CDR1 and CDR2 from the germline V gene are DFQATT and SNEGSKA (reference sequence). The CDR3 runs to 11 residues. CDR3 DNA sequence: TGCAGTGGGGGAGGGACGGTCGGCTACACCTTC. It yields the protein CSGGGTVGYTF.

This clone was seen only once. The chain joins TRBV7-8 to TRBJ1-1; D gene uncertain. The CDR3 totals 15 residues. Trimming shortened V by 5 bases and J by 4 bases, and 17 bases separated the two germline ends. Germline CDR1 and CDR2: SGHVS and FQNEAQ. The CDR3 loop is CASSPLRGSGTEAFF. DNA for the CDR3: TGTGCCAGCAGCCCATTACGTGGGTCAGGCACTGAAGCTTTCTTT. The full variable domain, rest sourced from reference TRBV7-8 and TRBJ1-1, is GAGVSQSPRYKVAKRGQDVALRCDPISGHVSLFWYQQALGQGPEFLTYFQNEAQLDKSGLPSDRFFAERPEGSVSTLKIQRTQQEDSAVYLCASSPLRGSGTEAFFGQGTRLTVV.